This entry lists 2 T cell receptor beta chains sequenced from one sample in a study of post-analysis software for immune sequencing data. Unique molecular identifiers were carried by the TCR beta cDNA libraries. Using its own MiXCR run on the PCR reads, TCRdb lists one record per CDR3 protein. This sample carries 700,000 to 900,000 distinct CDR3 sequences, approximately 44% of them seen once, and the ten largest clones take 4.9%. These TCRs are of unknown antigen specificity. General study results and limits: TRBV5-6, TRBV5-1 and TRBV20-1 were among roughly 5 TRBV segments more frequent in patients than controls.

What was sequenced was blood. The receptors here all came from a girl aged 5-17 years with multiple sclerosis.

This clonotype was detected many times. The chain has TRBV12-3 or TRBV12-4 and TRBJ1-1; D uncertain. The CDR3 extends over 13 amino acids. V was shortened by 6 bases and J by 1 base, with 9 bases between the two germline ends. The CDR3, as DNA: TGTGCCAGCAGCTTCGGACGGAACACTGAAGCTTTCTTT. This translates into CASSFGRNTEAFF.

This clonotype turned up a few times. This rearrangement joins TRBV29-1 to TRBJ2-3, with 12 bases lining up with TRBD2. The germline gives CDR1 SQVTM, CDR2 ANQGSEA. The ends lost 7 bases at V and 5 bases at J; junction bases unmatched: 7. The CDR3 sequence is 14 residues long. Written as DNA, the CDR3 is TGCAGCGCCATTAAGGGACTAGCGGGAGATACGCAGTATTTT. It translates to CSAIKGLAGDTQYF.